This TCR beta chain derives from a study of post-analysis software for immune sequencing data. Whole-study findings and limits: When patients were compared with controls, about five TRBV segments were more frequent, TRBV5-6, TRBV5-1 and TRBV20-1 among them.

In the case of this clonotype: The antigen is undetermined.

After removal of 5 bases from V and 7 bases from J, the junction contained 5 bases not matched to a gene. The CDR3 is made up of 12 amino acids. CDR1 is SQVTM, CDR2 ANQGSEA, per germline. The TCR beta cDNA libraries contained unique molecular identifiers. Using its own MiXCR run on the PCR reads, TCRdb lists one record per CDR3 protein. The sample carries about 190,000 distinct CDR3 sequences, over 25% recorded once. The V gene is TRBV29-1, the J gene TRBJ1-1, with 9 bases that match TRBD1. Sequences were obtained from blood. This TCR came from a girl aged 2-17 years with multiple sclerosis. The CDR3: CSVTGGKDEAFF. Written as DNA, the CDR3 is TGCAGCGTTACAGGGGGCAAGGATGAAGCTTTCTTT.